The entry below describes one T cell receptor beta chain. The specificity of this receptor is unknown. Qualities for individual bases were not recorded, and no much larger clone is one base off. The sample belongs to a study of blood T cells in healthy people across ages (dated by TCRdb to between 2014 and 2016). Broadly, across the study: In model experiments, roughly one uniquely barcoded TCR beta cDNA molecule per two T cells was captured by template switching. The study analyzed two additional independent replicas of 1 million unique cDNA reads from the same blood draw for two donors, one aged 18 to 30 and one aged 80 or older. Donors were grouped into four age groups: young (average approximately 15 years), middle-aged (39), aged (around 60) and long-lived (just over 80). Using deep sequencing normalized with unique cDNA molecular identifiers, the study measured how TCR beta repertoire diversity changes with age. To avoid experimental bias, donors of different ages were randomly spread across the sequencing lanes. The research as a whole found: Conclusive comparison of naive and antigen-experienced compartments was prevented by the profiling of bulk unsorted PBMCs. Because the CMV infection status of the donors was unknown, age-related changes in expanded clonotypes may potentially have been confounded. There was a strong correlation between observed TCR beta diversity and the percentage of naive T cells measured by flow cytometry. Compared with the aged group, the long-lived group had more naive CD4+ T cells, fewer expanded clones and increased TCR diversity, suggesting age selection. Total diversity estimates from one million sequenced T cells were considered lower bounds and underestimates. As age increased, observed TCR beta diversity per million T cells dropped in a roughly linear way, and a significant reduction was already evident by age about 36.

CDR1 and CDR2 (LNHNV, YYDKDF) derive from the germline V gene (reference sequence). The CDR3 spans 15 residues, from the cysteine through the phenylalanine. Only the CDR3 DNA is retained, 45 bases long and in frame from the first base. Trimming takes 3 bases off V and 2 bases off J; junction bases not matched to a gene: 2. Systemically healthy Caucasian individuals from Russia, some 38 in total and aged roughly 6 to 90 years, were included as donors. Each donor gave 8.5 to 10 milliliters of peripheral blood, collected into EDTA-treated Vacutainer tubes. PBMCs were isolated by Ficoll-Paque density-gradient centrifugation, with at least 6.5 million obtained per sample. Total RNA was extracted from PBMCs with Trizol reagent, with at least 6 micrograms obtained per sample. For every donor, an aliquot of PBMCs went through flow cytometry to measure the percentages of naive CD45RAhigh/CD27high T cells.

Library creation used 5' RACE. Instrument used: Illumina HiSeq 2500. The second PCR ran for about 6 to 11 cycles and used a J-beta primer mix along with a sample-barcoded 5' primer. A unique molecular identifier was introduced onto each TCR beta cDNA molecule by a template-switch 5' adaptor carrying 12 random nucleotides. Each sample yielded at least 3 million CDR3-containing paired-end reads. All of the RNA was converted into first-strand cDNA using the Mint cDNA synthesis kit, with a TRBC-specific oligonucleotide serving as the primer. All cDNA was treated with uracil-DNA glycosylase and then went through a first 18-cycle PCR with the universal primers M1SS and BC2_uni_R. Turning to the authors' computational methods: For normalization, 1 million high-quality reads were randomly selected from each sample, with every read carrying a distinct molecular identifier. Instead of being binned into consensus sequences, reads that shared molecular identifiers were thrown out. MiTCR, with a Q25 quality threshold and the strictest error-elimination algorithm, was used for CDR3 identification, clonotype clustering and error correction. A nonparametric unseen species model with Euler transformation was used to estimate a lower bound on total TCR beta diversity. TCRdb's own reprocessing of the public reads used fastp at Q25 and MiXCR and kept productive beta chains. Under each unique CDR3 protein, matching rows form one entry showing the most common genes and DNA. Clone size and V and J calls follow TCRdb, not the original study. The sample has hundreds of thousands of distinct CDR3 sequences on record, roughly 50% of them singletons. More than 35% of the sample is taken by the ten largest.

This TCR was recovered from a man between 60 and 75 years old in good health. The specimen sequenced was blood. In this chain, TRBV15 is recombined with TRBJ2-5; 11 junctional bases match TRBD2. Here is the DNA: TGTGCCACCAGCAGCCGACTAGCGGGGCAAGAGACCCAGTACTTC. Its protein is CATSSRLAGQETQYF.